The sequence of this T cell receptor beta chain was determined in a study of T cell responses to AZD1222 COVID-19 vaccine. In its sample, this clone was seen a few times. The CDR3 is made up of 12 amino acids. Trimming shortened V by 7 bases and J by 1 base, and 7 bases separated the two germline ends. The table came from immunoSEQ multiplex PCR; TCRdb's copy has only in-frame clones and leaves some out. The repertoire holds tens of thousands of clones, with 89% as singletons. This specimen consisted of peripheral blood, obtained on day 0 of AZD1222 vaccination. The TCR originated in an adult in good health. The chain is built from TRBV12-3 or TRBV12-4 and TRBJ1-2; no reliable D call. Written as DNA, the CDR3 is TGTGCCAGCAATAGGATTAACTATGGCTACACCTTC. Its translation is CASNRINYGYTF.